A selection of T cell receptor beta chains follows, all from one sample in a study of shared clonotypes between healthy human individuals. Clones were read by immunoSEQ multiplex PCR, and TCRdb kept only the in-frame ones, dropping some. The repertoire holds about a million clones, with approximately 80% as singletons. Sequenced sample: memory CD4+ T cells from PBMCs. The receptors originated from a man between 18 and 35 years old in good health. Some clones in this sample may be carry-over from other donors' samples. Each CDR3 is given with its conserved first and last residue. Fields, in order: CDR3 protein, CDR3 DNA, D gene, clone size, CDR3 length, J gene, V gene. D genes are given only for firm matches. Clone size is shown for a subset of rows, as once, few, many or a class of expanded clone.

CDR3aa: CASSSPFRESHTDTQYF
CDR3nt: TGTGCCAGCAGCAGCCCGTTCCGGGAGAGTCACACAGATACGCAGTATTTT
d_gene: NA
abundance: few
len: 17
j_gene: TRBJ2-3
v_gene: TRBV28

CDR3aa: CATLQSSGRNTDTQYF
CDR3nt: TGTGCCACACTTCAGTCTAGCGGGAGAAACACAGATACGCAGTATTTT
d_gene: TRBD2
abundance: NA
len: 16
j_gene: TRBJ2-3
v_gene: TRBV10-3

CDR3aa: CASSLRDVSGYEQYF
CDR3nt: TGCGCCAGCAGCCTCAGGGACGTCTCGGGGTACGAGCAGTACTTC
d_gene: NA
abundance: NA
len: 15
j_gene: TRBJ2-7
v_gene: TRBV4-1

CDR3aa: CASSSNRGEGGYTF
CDR3nt: TGTGCCAGCAGCTCCAACAGAGGTGAAGGAGGCTACACCTTC
d_gene: NA
abundance: NA
len: 14
j_gene: TRBJ1-2
v_gene: TRBV7-8

CDR3aa: CASSQDSSEQFF
CDR3nt: TGTGCCAGCAGCCAAGACAGCTCTGAGCAGTTCTTC
d_gene: NA
abundance: NA
len: 12
j_gene: TRBJ2-1
v_gene: TRBV7-6

CDR3aa: CASSFGQDFTGELFF
CDR3nt: TGCGCCAGCAGCTTTGGACAGGACTTCACCGGGGAGCTGTTTTTT
d_gene: TRBD1
abundance: NA
len: 15
j_gene: TRBJ2-2
v_gene: TRBV5-1

CDR3aa: CASSLRVRGDTQYF
CDR3nt: TGCGCCAGCAGCCTACGGGTACGGGGGGATACGCAGTATTTT
d_gene: NA
abundance: NA
len: 14
j_gene: TRBJ2-3
v_gene: TRBV4-3

CDR3aa: CASSPWGFGNEKLFF
CDR3nt: TGCGCCAGCAGCCCTTGGGGTTTTGGTAATGAAAAACTGTTTTTT
d_gene: NA
abundance: NA
len: 15
j_gene: TRBJ1-4
v_gene: TRBV5-1

CDR3aa: CASSVTDFGANVLTF
CDR3nt: TGCGCCAGCAGCGTAACAGACTTTGGGGCCAACGTCCTGACTTTC
d_gene: NA
abundance: NA
len: 15
j_gene: TRBJ2-6
v_gene: TRBV5-1

CDR3aa: CASSPPTEITGELFF
CDR3nt: TGTGCCAGCAGCCCCCCGACAGAGATAACCGGGGAGCTGTTTTTT
d_gene: NA
abundance: NA
len: 15
j_gene: TRBJ2-2
v_gene: TRBV7-8

CDR3aa: CAWSEGSQQPQHF
CDR3nt: TGTGCCTGGAGTGAGGGGTCGCAACAGCCCCAGCATTTT
d_gene: NA
abundance: many
len: 13
j_gene: TRBJ1-5
v_gene: TRBV30

CDR3aa: CASSLIFSVDTEAFF
CDR3nt: TGTGCCAGCAGCTTGATTTTCTCAGTCGACACTGAAGCTTTCTTT
d_gene: NA
abundance: NA
len: 15
j_gene: TRBJ1-1
v_gene: TRBV5-6

CDR3aa: CASSVRQGWDEKLFF
CDR3nt: TGCGCCAGCAGCGTCCGACAGGGGTGGGATGAAAAACTGTTTTTT
d_gene: TRBD1
abundance: NA
len: 15
j_gene: TRBJ1-4
v_gene: TRBV4-1

CDR3aa: CASSQDGTSYNEQFF
CDR3nt: TGTGCCAGCAGCCAGGACGGGACTAGCTACAATGAGCAGTTCTTC
d_gene: TRBD2
abundance: NA
len: 15
j_gene: TRBJ2-1
v_gene: TRBV4-2

CDR3aa: CASSLGRESSGELFF
CDR3nt: TGTGCCAGCAGCTTAGGGCGGGAGAGTTCCGGGGAGCTGTTTTTT
d_gene: TRBD2
abundance: NA
len: 15
j_gene: TRBJ2-2
v_gene: TRBV7-8

CDR3aa: CASSLDWGSYEQYF
CDR3nt: TGTGCCAGCAGCTTAGACTGGGGATCCTACGAGCAGTACTTC
d_gene: NA
abundance: NA
len: 14
j_gene: TRBJ2-7
v_gene: TRBV7-6

CDR3aa: CASSQDPSSYNEQFF
CDR3nt: TGCGCCAGCAGCCAAGATCCTAGCTCCTACAATGAGCAGTTCTTC
d_gene: NA
abundance: NA
len: 15
j_gene: TRBJ2-1
v_gene: TRBV4-1

CDR3aa: CASSRDRGGYTF
CDR3nt: TGTGCCAGCAGCCGGGACCGGGGTGGCTACACCTTC
d_gene: NA
abundance: few
len: 12
j_gene: TRBJ1-2
v_gene: TRBV2

CDR3aa: CASSIGTEYGYTF
CDR3nt: TGCGCCAGCAGCATAGGGACGGAGTATGGCTACACCTTC
d_gene: NA
abundance: NA
len: 13
j_gene: TRBJ1-2
v_gene: TRBV5-1

CDR3aa: CASNTAGQGGEKLFF
CDR3nt: TGCGCCAGCAACACGGCCGGACAGGGTGGCGAAAAACTGTTTTTT
d_gene: TRBD1
abundance: NA
len: 15
j_gene: TRBJ1-4
v_gene: TRBV5-1

CDR3aa: CASSRTTLTSNYGYTF
CDR3nt: TGTGCCAGCAGCCGGACCACCCTGACATCCAACTATGGCTACACCTTC
d_gene: NA
abundance: NA
len: 16
j_gene: TRBJ1-2
v_gene: TRBV14

CDR3aa: CASSLGIRGLDGYTF
CDR3nt: TGCGCCAGCAGCTTGGGCATCCGGGGGTTGGATGGCTACACCTTC
d_gene: NA
abundance: once
len: 15
j_gene: TRBJ1-2
v_gene: TRBV5-1

CDR3aa: CASSQELAGGNYEQYF
CDR3nt: TGTGCCAGCAGCCAAGAACTAGCGGGAGGTAACTACGAGCAGTACTTC
d_gene: TRBD2
abundance: many
len: 16
j_gene: TRBJ2-7
v_gene: TRBV14

CDR3aa: CASSPGTSGRGNEQFF
CDR3nt: TGTGCCAGCAGCCCTGGGACTAGCGGGAGGGGGAATGAGCAGTTCTTC
d_gene: TRBD2
abundance: NA
len: 16
j_gene: TRBJ2-1
v_gene: TRBV11-2

CDR3aa: CASSLARGSLYEQYF
CDR3nt: TGCGCCAGCAGCTTGGCCAGGGGCAGCCTATACGAGCAGTACTTC
d_gene: NA
abundance: NA
len: 15
j_gene: TRBJ2-7
v_gene: TRBV5-1

CDR3aa: CASSFTGAGTEAFF
CDR3nt: TGTGCCAGCAGTTTCACCGGGGCGGGCACTGAAGCTTTCTTT
d_gene: NA
abundance: NA
len: 14
j_gene: TRBJ1-1
v_gene: TRBV2

CDR3aa: CASSLGLGGSDTQYF
CDR3nt: TGTGCCAGCAGCTTGGGCCTGGGGGGCTCCGATACGCAGTATTTT
d_gene: NA
abundance: NA
len: 15
j_gene: TRBJ2-3
v_gene: TRBV5-4

CDR3aa: CASSKVPHCSYEQYF
CDR3nt: TGTGCCAGCAGCAAAGTCCCCCACTGCTCCTACGAGCAGTACTTC
d_gene: NA
abundance: once
len: 15
j_gene: TRBJ2-7
v_gene: TRBV21-1

CDR3aa: CAWSQKGYGYTF
CDR3nt: TGTGCCTGGAGTCAAAAGGGCTATGGCTACACCTTC
d_gene: NA
abundance: NA
len: 12
j_gene: TRBJ1-2
v_gene: TRBV30

CDR3aa: CASGQPYSNQPQHF
CDR3nt: TGTGCCAGCGGACAGCCTTATAGCAATCAGCCCCAGCATTTT
d_gene: NA
abundance: NA
len: 14
j_gene: TRBJ1-5
v_gene: TRBV27

CDR3aa: CASSPNPDRVGTQYF
CDR3nt: TGCGCCAGCAGTCCTAACCCGGACAGGGTGGGGACCCAGTACTTC
d_gene: TRBD1
abundance: NA
len: 15
j_gene: TRBJ2-5
v_gene: TRBV10-2

CDR3aa: CASSFRGSGNTIYF
CDR3nt: TGTGCCAGCAGTTTCCGAGGCTCTGGAAACACCATATATTTT
d_gene: NA
abundance: once
len: 14
j_gene: TRBJ1-3
v_gene: TRBV28

CDR3aa: CASRPSGRNYEQYF
CDR3nt: TGTGCCAGCAGGCCCTCGGGACGGAACTACGAGCAGTACTTC
d_gene: NA
abundance: NA
len: 14
j_gene: TRBJ2-7
v_gene: TRBV7-9

CDR3aa: CASRVTGGDTEAFF
CDR3nt: TGTGCCAGCAGGGTGACAGGGGGTGACACTGAAGCTTTCTTT
d_gene: TRBD1
abundance: few
len: 14
j_gene: TRBJ1-1
v_gene: TRBV28

CDR3aa: CASGLGAEQYF
CDR3nt: TGTGCCAGCGGTCTAGGAGCGGAGCAGTACTTC
d_gene: NA
abundance: NA
len: 11
j_gene: TRBJ2-7
v_gene: TRBV28

CDR3aa: CASSSIGGQGTEAFF
CDR3nt: TGTGCCAGCAGCTCAATTGGTGGACAGGGCACTGAAGCTTTCTTT
d_gene: TRBD1
abundance: once
len: 15
j_gene: TRBJ1-1
v_gene: TRBV11-1

CDR3aa: CASKRTGQEPQETQYF
CDR3nt: TGTGCCAGTAAGAGAACGGGACAGGAGCCACAAGAGACCCAGTACTTC
d_gene: TRBD1
abundance: once
len: 16
j_gene: TRBJ2-5
v_gene: TRBV6-6

CDR3aa: CASSRSTRRQETQYF
CDR3nt: TGTGCCAGCAGTCGGAGTACCAGGAGGCAAGAGACCCAGTACTTC
d_gene: NA
abundance: NA
len: 15
j_gene: TRBJ2-5
v_gene: TRBV28

CDR3aa: CASSKFHMYTGELFF
CDR3nt: TGTGCCAGCAGCAAATTTCATATGTACACCGGGGAGCTGTTTTTT
d_gene: NA
abundance: once
len: 15
j_gene: TRBJ2-2
v_gene: TRBV21-1